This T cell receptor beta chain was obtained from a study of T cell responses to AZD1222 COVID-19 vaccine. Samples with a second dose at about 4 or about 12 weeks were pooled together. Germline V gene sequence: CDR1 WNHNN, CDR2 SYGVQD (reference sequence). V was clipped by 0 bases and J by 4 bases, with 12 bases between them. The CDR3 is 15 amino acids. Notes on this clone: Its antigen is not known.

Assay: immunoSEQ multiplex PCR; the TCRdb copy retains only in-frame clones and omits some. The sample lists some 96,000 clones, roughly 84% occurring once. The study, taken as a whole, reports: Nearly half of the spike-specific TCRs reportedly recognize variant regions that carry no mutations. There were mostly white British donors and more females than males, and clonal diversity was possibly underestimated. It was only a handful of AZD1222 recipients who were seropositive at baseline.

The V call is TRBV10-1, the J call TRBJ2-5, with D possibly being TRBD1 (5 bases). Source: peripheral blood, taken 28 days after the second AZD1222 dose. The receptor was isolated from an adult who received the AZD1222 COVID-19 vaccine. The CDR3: CASSESLGVTETQYF. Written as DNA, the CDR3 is TGCGCCAGCAGTGAGTCTTTAGGGGTCACAGAGACCCAGTACTTC.